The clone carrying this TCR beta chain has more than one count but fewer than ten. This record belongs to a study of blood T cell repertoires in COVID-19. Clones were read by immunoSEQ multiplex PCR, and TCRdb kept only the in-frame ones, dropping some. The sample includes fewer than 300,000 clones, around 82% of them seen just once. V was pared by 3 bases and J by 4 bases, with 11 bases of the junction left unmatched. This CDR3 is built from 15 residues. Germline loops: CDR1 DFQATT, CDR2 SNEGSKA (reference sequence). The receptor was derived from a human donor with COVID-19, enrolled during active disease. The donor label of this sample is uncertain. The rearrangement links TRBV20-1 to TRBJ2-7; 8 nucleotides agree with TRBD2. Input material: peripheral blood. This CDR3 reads CSASDAAGVVYEQYF. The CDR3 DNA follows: TGCAGTGCTAGTGATGCAGCGGGAGTTGTGTACGAGCAGTACTTC.